This TCR beta chain was recorded in a study of PD-1 blockade in classical Hodgkin lymphoma. Points from the study as a whole: The study reported lower baseline TCR diversity in newly diagnosed patients than in healthy donors. Reasons behind the repertoire differences stay unclear, perhaps disease activity or earlier therapy. Patients starting nivolumab less than 1 year after ASCT had lower diversity and were excluded from later analyses.

Each and every patient relapsed after autologous stem cell transplantation, and patients got differing brentuximab vedotin exposure. Comment on this clone: As yet, its antigen is unknown.

V shed 2 bases and J 3 bases; nucleotides not matched to a gene: 7. This CDR3 is built from 18 residues. The germline gives CDR1 SGHVS, CDR2 FNYEAQ. Sequencing was performed with immunoSEQ multiplex PCR; in TCRdb, only in-frame clones are kept and a portion is missing. The sample shows around 20,000 clones, about four fifths of them seen only once. The chain joins TRBV7-6 to TRBJ2-2; 12 bases map to TRBD2. This clonotype was obtained from a human donor with classical Hodgkin lymphoma. The sample in question was peripheral blood mononuclear cells (PBMCs), obtained before the second cycle of nivolumab. CDR3 bases: TGTGCCAGCAGCTTACGAGGACTAGCGGGATCTCACACCGGGGAGCTGTTTTTT. This codes for CASSLRGLAGSHTGELFF.